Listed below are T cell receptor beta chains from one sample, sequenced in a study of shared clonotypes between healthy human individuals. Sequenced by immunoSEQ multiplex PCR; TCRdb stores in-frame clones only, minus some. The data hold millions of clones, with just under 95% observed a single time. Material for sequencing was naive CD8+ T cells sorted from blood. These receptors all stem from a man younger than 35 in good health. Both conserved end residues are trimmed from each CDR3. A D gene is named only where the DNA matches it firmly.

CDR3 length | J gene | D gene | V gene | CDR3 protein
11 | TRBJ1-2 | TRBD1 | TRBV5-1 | ASSPGQGDGYT
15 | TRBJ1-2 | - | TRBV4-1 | ASSLHLQAELSYGYT
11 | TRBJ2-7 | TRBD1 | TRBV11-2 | ASSLGTGYEQY
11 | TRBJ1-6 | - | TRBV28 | ASTLGGNSPLH
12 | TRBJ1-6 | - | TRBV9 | ASSRGGDNSPLH
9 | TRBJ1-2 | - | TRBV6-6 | ASSYSRGYT
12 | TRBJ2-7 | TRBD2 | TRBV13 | ASSLGGGSYEQY
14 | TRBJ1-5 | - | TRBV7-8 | ASSLAAPGPNQPQH
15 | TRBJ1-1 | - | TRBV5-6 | ASSGIAVTGTNTEAF
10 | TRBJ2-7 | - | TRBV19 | ASSIGSYEQY
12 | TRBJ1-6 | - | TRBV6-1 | ASSDPGNNSPLH
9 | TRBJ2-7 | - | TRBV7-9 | ASSSGREQY
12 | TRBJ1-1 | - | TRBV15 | ATSRGQMNTEAF
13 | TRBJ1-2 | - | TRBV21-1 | ASEAPGQDHYGYT
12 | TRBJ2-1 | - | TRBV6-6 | ASSYPGGWDEQF
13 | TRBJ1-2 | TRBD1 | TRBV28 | ASSWSEGGAGGYT
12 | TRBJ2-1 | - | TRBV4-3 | ASSQDDSGDEQF
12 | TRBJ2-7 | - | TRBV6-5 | ASSSAGGSYEQY
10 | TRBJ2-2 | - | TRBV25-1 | ATHGDTGELF
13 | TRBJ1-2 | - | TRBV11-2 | ASSSGSLRAYGYT
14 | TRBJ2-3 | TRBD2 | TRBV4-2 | ASSLLIGGAIDTQY
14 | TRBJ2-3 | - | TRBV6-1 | ASSEASSMGTDTQY
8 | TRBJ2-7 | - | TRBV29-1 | SVGGPEQY
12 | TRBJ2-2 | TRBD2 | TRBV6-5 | ASSRGGESGELF
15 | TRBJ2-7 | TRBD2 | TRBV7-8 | ASSYRLAGVVTYEQY
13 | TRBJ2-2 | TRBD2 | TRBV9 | ASSPLLAGAGELF
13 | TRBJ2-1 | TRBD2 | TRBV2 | ARIRAGNTYNEQF
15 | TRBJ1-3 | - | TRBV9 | ASSVNKGEGSGNTIY
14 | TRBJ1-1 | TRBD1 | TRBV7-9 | ASSHQEGQGGTEAF
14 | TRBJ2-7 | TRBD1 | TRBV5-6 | ASSLEGRGLLYEQY
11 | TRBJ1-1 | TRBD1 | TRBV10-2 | ASSATGATEAF
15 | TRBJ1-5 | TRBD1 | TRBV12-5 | ASGLQDRDWSNQPQH
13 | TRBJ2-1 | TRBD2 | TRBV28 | ASTPPGLAGNEQF
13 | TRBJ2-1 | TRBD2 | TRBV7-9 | ASTLGAGGYNEQF
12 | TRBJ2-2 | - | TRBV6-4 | ASSEGSSTGELF
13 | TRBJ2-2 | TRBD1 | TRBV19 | ASSARDRGTGELF